This TCR beta chain was recorded in a study of cytomegalovirus exposure and HLA in healthy donors. The CDR3 extends over 18 amino acids. Germline V gene lookup returns CDR1 SGHRS and CDR2 YFSETQ. V lost 1 base to trimming and J lost 1 base, with 17 bases between them. PCR involved 60 Vbeta and 13 Jbeta primers. Assay: immunoSEQ multiplex PCR; the TCRdb copy retains only in-frame clones and omits some. The sample consists of about 190,000 clones, 81% of them appearing once. This clonotype originated in a man in his late teens or twenties in good health and CMV-seronegative. What was sequenced was PBMCs. The V and J genes are TRBV5-1 and TRBJ2-2; weak D call: TRBD2 (6 bases). The CDR3 here is CASSLPRGAPLNTGELFF. The CDR3 DNA is TGCGCCAGCAGCTTGCCGCGGGGAGCCCCCTTGAACACCGGGGAGCTGTTTTTT.